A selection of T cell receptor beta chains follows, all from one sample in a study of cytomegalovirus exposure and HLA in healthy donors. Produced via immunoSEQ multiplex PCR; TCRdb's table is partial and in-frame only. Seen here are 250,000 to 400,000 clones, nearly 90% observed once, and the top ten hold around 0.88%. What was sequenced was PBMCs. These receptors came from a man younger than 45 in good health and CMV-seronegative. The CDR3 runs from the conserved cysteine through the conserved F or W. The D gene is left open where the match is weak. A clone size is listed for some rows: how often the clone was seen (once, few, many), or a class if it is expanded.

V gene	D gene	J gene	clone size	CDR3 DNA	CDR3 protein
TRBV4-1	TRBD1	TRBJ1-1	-	TGCGCCAGCAGCCAAGAGGGACAGGGAACTGAAGCTTTCTTT	CASSQEGQGTEAFF
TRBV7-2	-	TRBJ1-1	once	TGTGCCAGCAGCGAAGGACAGACCCACACTGAAGCTTTCTTT	CASSEGQTHTEAFF
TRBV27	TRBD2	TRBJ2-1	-	TGTGCCAGCAGTTCCGGACTAGCGGGGCCAAACAATGAGCAGTTCTTC	CASSSGLAGPNNEQFF
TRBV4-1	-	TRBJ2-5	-	TGCGCCAGCAGGGGGAGGGGGCAAGAGACCCAGTACTTC	CASRGRGQETQYF
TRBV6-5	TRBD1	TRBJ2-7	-	TGTGCCAGCAGTTTCGGACAGGGTTGGAACGAGCAGTACTTC	CASSFGQGWNEQYF
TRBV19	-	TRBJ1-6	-	TGTGCCAGTAATTTTGAGGATTCACCCCTCCACTTT	CASNFEDSPLHF
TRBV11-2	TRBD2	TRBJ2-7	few	TGTGCCAGCAGCTTAGGGGCTAGCGGTTACGAGCAGTACTTC	CASSLGASGYEQYF
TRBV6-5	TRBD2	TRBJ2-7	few	TGTGCCAGCAGACCTAGCGGGGGCTTCTCCTACGAGCAGTACTTC	CASRPSGGFSYEQYF
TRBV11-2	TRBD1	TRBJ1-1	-	TGTGCCAGCAGCGCCCGACAGGGGTTGAACACTGAAGCTTTCTTT	CASSARQGLNTEAFF
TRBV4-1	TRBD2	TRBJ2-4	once	TGCGCCAGCAGCCAGGAGGGCGGGGGGAGGAACATTCAGTACTTC	CASSQEGGGRNIQYF
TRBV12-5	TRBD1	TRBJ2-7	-	TGTGCTAGTGGTTTTGGACAGGGCGAGCAGTACTTC	CASGFGQGEQYF
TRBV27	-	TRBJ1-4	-	TGTGCCAGCACAACAGGGCCCACTAATGAAAAACTGTTTTTT	CASTTGPTNEKLFF
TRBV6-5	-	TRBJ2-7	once	TGTGCCAGCAGTTACTCCTGGAGGAGGAGCTCCTACGAGCAGTACTTC	CASSYSWRRSSYEQYF
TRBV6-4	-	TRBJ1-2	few	TGTGCCAGCAGTGACACCGGGACAAAAAGCTATGGCTACACCTTC	CASSDTGTKSYGYTF
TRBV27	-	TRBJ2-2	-	TGTGCCAGCAGTCCATGGGTCAGGGCGAACACCGGGGAGCTGTTTTTT	CASSPWVRANTGELFF
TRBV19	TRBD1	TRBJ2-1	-	TGTGCCAGTAGTGCTTGGACAGGCCAAGGGCAGTTCTTC	CASSAWTGQGQFF